The 5 T cell receptor beta chains presented below share a single source sample, sequenced in a study of Ad26.COV2.S vaccination and SARS-CoV-2 variants. The treatment: around 19 received Ad26.COV2.S at low or high dose, single or two shots; 5 received placebo; per-sample allocation not given. Collection of samples fell on day 63 after the first vaccine or placebo injection. Clones were sequenced by immunoSEQ multiplex PCR, and TCRdb holds only the in-frame ones, with some missing. Of roughly 500,000 clones listed, 70% to 90% are singletons. The material sequenced was peripheral blood, taken in a trial of Ad26.COV2.S vaccine versus placebo. These receptors were taken from a person between 18 and 60 years old who received the Ad26.COV2.S COVID-19 vaccine or a placebo.

The gene calls are TRBV12-3 or TRBV12-4 and TRBJ2-5; 7 bases align to TRBD1. The CDR3 is 13 amino acids. The V segment lost 6 bases and the J segment 5 bases; nucleotides outside the gene matches: 6. CDR3 DNA: TGTGCCAGCAGGTCGACAGGGCTGGAGACCCAGTACTTC. As protein: CASRSTGLETQYF.

The chain has TRBV30 and TRBJ2-7, with D hard to call. The CDR3 length is 11 residues. V dropped 3 bases and J dropped 6 bases, with 9 bases sitting between them. Germline assignment: CDR1 GTSNPN and CDR2 SVGIG (reference sequence). The CDR3 reads CAWRFGLEQYF. For the CDR3, the DNA is TGTGCCTGGAGGTTCGGTCTCGAGCAGTACTTC. The whole variable domain, filled in from reference TRBV30 and TRBJ2-7, reads SQTIHQWPATLVQPVGSPLSLECTVEGTSNPNLYWYRQAAGRGLQLLFYSVGIGQISSEVPQNLSASRPQDRQFILSSKKLLLSDSGFYLCAWRFGLEQYFGPGTRLTVT.

The V gene is TRBV15, the J gene TRBJ2-7, with unresolved D. The germline V gene encodes CDR1 LNHNV and CDR2 YYDKDF (reference sequence). The CDR3 is 13 residues long. Trimming shortened V by 5 bases and J by 2 bases, and 10 bases separated the two germline ends. The CDR3 region is CATSRAAAYEQYF. CDR3 nucleotides: TGTGCCACCAGCCGAGCCGCGGCCTACGAGCAGTACTTC.

J is TRBJ1-5 and V is TRBV6-1, with 9 bases lining up with TRBD1. The CDR3 runs to 16 residues. Trimming cost V 4 bases and J 2 bases; bases outside gene matches: 6. The germline gives CDR1 MNHNS, CDR2 SASEGT. The CDR3 is CASSAQGALGNQPQHF. In nucleotides, the CDR3 is TGTGCCAGCAGTGCACAGGGGGCCTTGGGCAATCAGCCCCAGCATTTT.

This clone was counted a single time. The rearrangement links TRBV2 to TRBJ2-1, with a possible D match to TRBD1 (5 bases). Trimming left V 1 base short and J 8 bases short, with 9 bases between. Germline V CDR1 and CDR2: SNHLY, FYNNEI. CDR3 size: 13 residues. The DNA for the CDR3 is TGTGCCAGCAGTGAAGAGGGGTGGCATGAGCAGTTCTTC. Encoded protein: CASSEEGWHEQFF.